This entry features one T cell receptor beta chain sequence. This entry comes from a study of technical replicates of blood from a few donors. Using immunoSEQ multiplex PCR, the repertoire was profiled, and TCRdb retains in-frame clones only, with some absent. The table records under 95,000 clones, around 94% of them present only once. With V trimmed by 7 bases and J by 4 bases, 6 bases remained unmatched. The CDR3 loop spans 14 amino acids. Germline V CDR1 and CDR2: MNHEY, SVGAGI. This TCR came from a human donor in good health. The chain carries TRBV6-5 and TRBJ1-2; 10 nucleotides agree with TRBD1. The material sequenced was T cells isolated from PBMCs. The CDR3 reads CASTRTGGSYGYTF. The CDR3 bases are TGTGCCAGCACACGGACAGGGGGGAGCTATGGCTACACCTTC.